This passage covers 20 T cell receptor beta chains from one sample sequenced in a study of blood T cell repertoires in COVID-19. Generated by immunoSEQ multiplex PCR, the TCRdb table keeps only in-frame clones and is missing some. This sample carries a few hundred thousand clones, 80% to 90% of them seen once, and the ten largest clones take about 6.9%. Sequenced sample: PBMCs or T cells enriched from blood (not recorded which). These receptors all come from a woman between 45 and 65 years old who had been exposed to COVID-19.

The chain recombines TRBV6-5 with TRBJ1-6; the D gene is possibly TRBD1 (5 bases). The germline V and J ends were trimmed by 10 bases and 0 bases, with 7 bases remaining between them. CDR1 and CDR2 from the germline V gene are MNHEY and SVGAGI. The CDR3 length is 13 residues. CDR3 sequence reads: CATGGSYNSPLHF. In DNA form, the CDR3 reads TGTGCCACGGGGGGCTCCTATAATTCACCCCTCCACTTT.

This sequence joins TRBV30 and TRBJ1-2, with D possibly being TRBD1 (6 bases). This CDR3 spans 12 amino acids. The V and J ends lost 0 bases and 7 bases respectively, with 9 bases between them. CDR1 is GTSNPN, CDR2 SVGIG, per germline (reference sequence). CDR3 in amino acids: CAWSVKGGGYTF. CDR3 nucleotides: TGTGCCTGGAGTGTGAAAGGGGGTGGCTACACCTTC.

The V call is TRBV7-9, the J call TRBJ2-7; 13 bases align to TRBD2. This CDR3 contains 18 residues. V shed 3 bases, J shed 0 bases, and the junction held 8 bases outside the gene matches. Germline CDR1 SEHNR, CDR2 FQNEAQ (reference sequence). The CDR3 DNA follows: TGTGCCAGCAGCTTCGGACTAGCGGGGGCCGGGAGCTCCTACGAGCAGTACTTC. Translation: CASSFGLAGAGSSYEQYF.

V and J are TRBV25-1 and TRBJ1-6, with D unresolved. This CDR3 has 13 residues. Per germline, CDR1 MGHDK and CDR2 SYGVNS. The ends were cut back, 5 bases at V and 8 bases at J, with 10 bases in the middle. The CDR3 DNA follows: TGTGCCAGCAGTAGGCTAGAGGATTCACCCCTCCACTTT. Its protein product is CASSRLEDSPLHF.

The table lists this clone with a count of one. V is TRBV5-1 and J is TRBJ2-2, with a weak D call TRBD1 (7 bases). The CDR3 is made up of 15 amino acids. V was clipped by 0 bases and J by 6 bases, with 12 bases between them. Germline CDR1 is SGHRS and CDR2 is YFSETQ. This CDR3 reads CASSLVRGEAGELFF. CDR3 DNA: TGCGCCAGCAGCTTGGTCAGGGGGGAAGCCGGGGAGCTGTTTTTT.

The CDR3 sequence is CASSPDSADQETQYF. The CDR3 nucleotides read TGTGCCAGCAGCCCAGACAGCGCCGACCAAGAGACCCAGTACTTC. The rearrangement uses TRBV5-4 and TRBJ2-5; tentative D call: TRBD1 (5 bases). V lost 4 bases and J lost 0, with 13 bases in between. This CDR3 is 15 amino acids long. Germline assignment: CDR1 SGHNT and CDR2 YYREEE (reference sequence).

This sequence joins TRBV7-8 and TRBJ2-3; 7 bases fit TRBD2. This CDR3 has 17 amino acids. The ends lost 3 bases at V and 0 bases at J; junction bases unmatched: 9. Germline V gene sequence: CDR1 SGHVS, CDR2 FQNEAQ. CDR3 sequence: CASSFGGGGPSTDTQYF. The CDR3 DNA reads TGTGCCAGCAGCTTTGGCGGGGGAGGCCCTAGCACAGATACGCAGTATTTT. Complete variable domain (other parts from reference TRBV7-8 and TRBJ2-3): GAGVSQSPRYKVAKRGQDVALRCDPISGHVSLFWYQQALGQGPEFLTYFQNEAQLDKSGLPSDRFFAERPEGSVSTLKIQRTQQEDSAVYLCASSFGGGGPSTDTQYFGPGTRLTVL.

The rearrangement uses TRBV9 and TRBJ2-3, with D possibly being TRBD2 (6 bases). The CDR3 spans 16 residues. V was clipped by 6 bases and J by 4 bases, with 21 bases between them. The germline CDR1 and CDR2 sequences are SGDLS and YYNGEE. CDR3 nucleotide sequence: TGTGCCAGCACCCCGACGGGTGGAGGGGTAGCAGATACGCAGTATTTT. Amino acids: CASTPTGGGVADTQYF.

The rearrangement links TRBV27 to TRBJ1-1; no reliable D call. V lost 6 bases to trimming and J lost 3 bases, with 11 bases between them. The CDR3 is 13 amino acids. From germline, CDR1 is MNHEY and CDR2 SMNVEV (reference sequence). CDR3 sequence (DNA): TGTGCCAGCAGCTCCGAGCCCTACACTGAAGCTTTCTTT. Its translation: CASSSEPYTEAFF.

The chain uses TRBV7-9 and TRBJ2-2; D not certain. This CDR3 is built from 16 residues. Trimming left V 5 bases short and J 0 bases short, with 13 bases between. CDR1 SEHNR and CDR2 FQNEAQ come from the germline V gene (reference sequence). CDR3 protein: CASSLAMGTNTGELFF. The DNA for the CDR3 is TGTGCCAGCAGCCTCGCCATGGGCACGAACACCGGGGAGCTGTTTTTT.

The chain is built from TRBV28 and TRBJ1-1; unclear D gene. Trimming left V 2 bases short and J 8 bases short, with 27 bases between. The CDR3 is 18 residues long. Germline CDR1 is MDHEN and CDR2 is SYDVKM. The CDR3 here is CASSLDSKFGNPTREAFF. Here the CDR3 DNA reads TGTGCCAGCAGTTTAGACTCGAAGTTCGGGAATCCGACAAGGGAAGCTTTCTTT.

Note on this clone: Being one base from a much bigger clone, this may be a read error. Other DNA sequences of this sample code for an identical CDR3. The chain combines TRBV5-1 with TRBJ2-3, with TRBD1 as a possible D gene (5 bases). V shed 3 bases and J shed 1 base, with 9 bases lying between them. Germline V gene lookup returns CDR1 SGHRS and CDR2 YFSETQ. The CDR3 is made up of 14 amino acids. The CDR3 is CASSWGQRTDTQYF. The CDR3 coding sequence is TGCGCCAGCAGCTGGGGCCAGCGCACAGATACGCAGTATTTT.

The V and J genes are TRBV11-2 and TRBJ1-2; 8 bases agree with TRBD1. Trimming removed 1 base from V and 8 bases from J; junction bases left unmatched: 6. The CDR3 has 14 amino acids. Germline-derived CDR1 and CDR2 are SGHAT and FQNNGV. The CDR3 DNA sequence: TGTGCCAGCAGCTTAGCCGGGACAGGAGGAGGCTACACCTTC. This translates into CASSLAGTGGGYTF.

This chain connects TRBV5-1 to TRBJ2-5; 9 bases line up with TRBD1. There are 15 residues in the CDR3. The germline V gene has CDR1 SGHRS and CDR2 YFSETQ. V was clipped by 4 bases and J by 5 bases; unmatched bases: 9. This chain's CDR3 is CASSTGTGNGETQYF. The CDR3 DNA is TGCGCCAGCAGCACTGGGACAGGGAATGGCGAGACCCAGTACTTC.

This chain connects TRBV10-3 to TRBJ2-5; 7 positions agree with TRBD2. The junction had 11 bases not matched to a gene; V was cut back by 3 bases and J by 4 bases. Germline V lookup: CDR1 ENHRY, CDR2 SYGVKD. The length of the CDR3 is 16 residues. The DNA of the CDR3 is TGTGCCATCAGTGAAAATGAGCGGGGTGGGATAGAGACCCAGTACTTC. The encoded protein is CAISENERGGIETQYF.

The V call is TRBV5-6, the J call TRBJ2-7; D gene unclear. This CDR3 is built from 13 residues. Germline assignment: CDR1 SGHDT and CDR2 YYEEEE. V was pared by 0 bases and J by 6 bases, with 10 bases between. The DNA for the CDR3 is TGTGCCAGCAGCTTGGAACTTCCAGGCGAGCAGTACTTC. Translating gives CASSLELPGEQYF.

The rearrangement uses TRBV5-1 and TRBJ2-3; 14 bases map to TRBD2. The CDR3 covers 17 residues. CDR1 and CDR2 from the germline V gene are SGHRS and YFSETQ. Trimming took 4 bases from V and 4 from J; bases not matched to a gene: 8. As DNA, the CDR3 is TGCGCCAGCAGCGGGACTAGCGGGGGTTACTTCCCAGATACGCAGTATTTT. Protein sequence: CASSGTSGGYFPDTQYF.

This chain uses TRBV7-9 with TRBJ1-2, with 10 positions matching TRBD1. Germline lookup yields CDR1 SEHNR and CDR2 FQNEAQ (reference sequence). J was trimmed by 4 bases and V by 5 bases; bases with no gene match: 13. This CDR3 is built from 17 residues. For the CDR3, the DNA is TGTGCCAGCAGCCGTTTTACTAGGACAGGGGGGAGCTATGGCTACACCTTC. It yields the protein CASSRFTRTGGSYGYTF. Based on the CDR3 plus reference TRBV7-9 and TRBJ1-2, the full variable domain is DTGVSQNPRHKITKRGQNVTFRCDPISEHNRLYWYRQTLGQGPEFLTYFQNEAQLEKSRLLSDRFSAERPKGSFSTLEIQRTEQGDSAMYLCASSRFTRTGGSYGYTFGSGTRLTVV.

This clone was seen once. The gene calls are TRBV29-1 and TRBJ2-1; 8 bases match TRBD2. This CDR3 is 14 amino acids long. With V trimmed by 5 bases and J by 6 bases, 9 bases remained unmatched. Germline CDR1 is SQVTM and CDR2 is ANQGSEA. CDR3 sequence (DNA): TGCAGCGTTAATCCGGGACTAGACCGCAATGAGCAGTTCTTC. As protein: CSVNPGLDRNEQFF.

J is TRBJ1-2 and V is TRBV19, with D maybe TRBD1 (6 bases). Trimming took off 5 bases at V and 8 bases at J, with 12 bases between the two ends. The V gene's germline CDR1 is LNHDA and CDR2 SQIVND (reference sequence). CDR3 length: 12 amino acids. This CDR3 reads CASSLTGDGYTF. For the CDR3, the DNA is TGTGCCAGTAGTTTGACAGGCGACGGCTACACCTTC.